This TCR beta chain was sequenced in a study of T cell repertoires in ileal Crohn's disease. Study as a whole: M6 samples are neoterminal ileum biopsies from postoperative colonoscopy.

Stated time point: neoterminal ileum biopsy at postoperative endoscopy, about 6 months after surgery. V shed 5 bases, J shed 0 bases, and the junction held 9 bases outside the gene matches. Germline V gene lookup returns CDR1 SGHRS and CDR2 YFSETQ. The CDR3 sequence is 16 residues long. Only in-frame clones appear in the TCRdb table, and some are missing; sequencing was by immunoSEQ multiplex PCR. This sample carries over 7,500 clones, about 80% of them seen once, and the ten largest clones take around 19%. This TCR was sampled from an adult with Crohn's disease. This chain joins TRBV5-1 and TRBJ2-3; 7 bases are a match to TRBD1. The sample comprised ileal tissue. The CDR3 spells CASSSHRGRSTDTQYF. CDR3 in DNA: TGCGCCAGCAGTTCCCACAGGGGACGTAGCACAGATACGCAGTATTTT. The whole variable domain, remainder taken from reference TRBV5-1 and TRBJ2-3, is KAGVTQTPRYLIKTRGQQVTLSCSPISGHRSVSWYQQTPGQGLQFLFEYFSETQRNKGNFPGRFSGRQFSNSRSEMNVSTLELGDSALYLCASSSHRGRSTDTQYFGPGTRLTVL.